This T cell receptor beta chain was captured in a study of cytomegalovirus exposure and HLA in healthy donors. Study background: About 200 million T cells yielded more than 90 million unique TCR beta sequences, as an earlier analysis found. Among fewer than 500 genotyped donors, approximately 80% fell in the Caucasian-associated ancestry cluster.

The CDR3 covers 15 residues. The germline V gene has CDR1 SEHNR and CDR2 FQNEAQ (reference sequence). The ends were cut back, 3 bases at V and 4 bases at J, with 14 bases in the middle. Primers: 60 Vbeta forward and 13 Jbeta reverse. The table came from immunoSEQ multiplex PCR; TCRdb's copy has only in-frame clones and leaves some out. The table lists 150,000 or so clones, approximately 80% of them singletons. Findings and limits, study-wide: In vitro assays verified that three CMV-associated chains recognized CMV antigens specifically.

A word on this clone: Its antigen is undetermined.

This TCR derives from a man aged 35 to 55 in good health and CMV-seropositive. The V call is TRBV7-9, the J call TRBJ2-3; tentative D call: TRBD2 (6 bases). Sequenced material: PBMCs. The CDR3 nucleotides read TGTGCCAGCAGCTTGGCGAGCGGGCGCGCAGATACGCAGTATTTT. It yields the protein CASSLASGRADTQYF.